This T cell receptor beta chain was captured in a study of blood T cell repertoires in COVID-19 (dated by TCRdb to 2019 to 2021). Some background on the complete study: Collaborator samples came from the United States, Italy and Spain and covered acute and convalescent phases of COVID-19. The material from the prospective study consisted of cDNA or gDNA derived from T cells, B-cell-depleted T cells, or PBMCs. The dataset comprised deeply sampled blood TCRbeta repertoires from subjects exposed to, actively infected with, or recovered from COVID-19. The repertoires were released in a freely available public database intended as a resource for research on the immune response to SARS-CoV-2. The samples were drawn from two sources: the first 160 participants of the ongoing ImmuneRACE study, and fewer than 1,500 subjects contributed by 6 global collaborators. Nearly every sample came with metadata listing a de-identified subject ID, COVID-19 status, age in years and sex. Where available, HLA class I and class II types were obtained from metadata supplied by the sample provider rather than from assay-based typing.

For this clone: Its antigen is currently not known. No base quality information exists; no much larger clone differs at one position.

TCRbeta CDR3 regions were amplified from genomic DNA using the immunoSEQ Assay, a bias-controlled multiplex PCR. The study's processing was this. Nucleated cell counts per sample were estimated from amplification of reference gene primers within the assay. To quantify the absolute abundance of each unique TCRbeta CDR3 rearrangement, sequence reads were collapsed and filtered. Productive Simpson clonality was computed per sample as the square root of Simpson's diversity index over productive rearrangements. The table was pulled from immuneACCESS by TCRdb, which kept in-frame rearrangements only. Such tables lose some clones; where checked, under half of the loss comes from unresolved V genes, and the rest has no known cause. V, J and clone size were drawn from that table, and D and trimming were deduced from the DNA. This sample comprises roughly 89,000 clones, 80% of them detected only once. 10% to 13% of the sample rests with the top ten.

Whole blood was collected in K2EDTA tubes by collaborating institutions according to the institutions' own protocols. Collaborator samples were shipped for TCRbeta analysis as frozen whole blood, isolated PBMCs, or DNA extracted from either sample type. General conclusions and limits of the study: The quantity of clinical and demographic metadata differed by source and by participant and was supplied without curation.

Including the terminal cysteine and phenylalanine, the CDR3 comprises 19 residues. Only the CDR3 DNA is retained, 57 bases long and in frame from the first base. CDR1 and CDR2 are drawn from the germline V gene: SGDLS, YYNGEE. V and J are trimmed by 0 bases and 0 bases, and the gene matches miss 7 bases of the junction. This receptor was obtained from a woman in her sixties or seventies with acute or convalescent COVID-19. Sequencing input: peripheral blood. The V gene is TRBV9 and the J gene is TRBJ2-2; TRBD2 lines up with 11 middle nucleotides. The DNA sequence is given as TGTGCCAGCAGCGTAGTATCCTTAGCGGGAGGGACGAACACCGGGGAGCTGTTTTTT. This translates into CASSVVSLAGGTNTGELFF.